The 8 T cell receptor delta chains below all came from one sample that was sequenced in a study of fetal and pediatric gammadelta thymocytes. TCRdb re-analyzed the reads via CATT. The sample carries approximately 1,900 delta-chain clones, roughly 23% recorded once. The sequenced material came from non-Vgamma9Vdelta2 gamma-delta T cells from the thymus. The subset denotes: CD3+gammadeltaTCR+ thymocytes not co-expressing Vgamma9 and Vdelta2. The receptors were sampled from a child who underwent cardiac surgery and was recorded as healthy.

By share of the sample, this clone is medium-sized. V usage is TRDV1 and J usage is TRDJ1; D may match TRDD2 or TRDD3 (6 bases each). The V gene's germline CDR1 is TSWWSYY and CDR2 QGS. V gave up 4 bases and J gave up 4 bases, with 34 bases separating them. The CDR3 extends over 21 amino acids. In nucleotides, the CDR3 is TGTGCTCTTGGGGTCGGCCTTCCCGAGGGCTGGGGCCTAGGATGCTACGATAAACTCATCTTT. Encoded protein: CALGVGLPEGWGLGCYDKLIF.

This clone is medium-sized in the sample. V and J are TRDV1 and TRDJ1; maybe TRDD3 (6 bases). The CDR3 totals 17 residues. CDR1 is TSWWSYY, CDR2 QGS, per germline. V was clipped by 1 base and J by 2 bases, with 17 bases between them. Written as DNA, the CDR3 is TGTGCTCTTGGGGAACACCTGCGTACTGGGATTACCGATAAACTCATCTTT. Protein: CALGEHLRTGITDKLIF.

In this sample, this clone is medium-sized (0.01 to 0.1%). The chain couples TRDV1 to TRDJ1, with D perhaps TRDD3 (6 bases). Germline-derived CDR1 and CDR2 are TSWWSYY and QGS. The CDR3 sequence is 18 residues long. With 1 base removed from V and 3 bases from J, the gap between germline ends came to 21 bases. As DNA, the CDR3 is TGTGCTCTTGGGGAACGGCGAGGGGGACCCTATTGGTCCGATAAACTCATCTTT. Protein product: CALGERRGGPYWSDKLIF.

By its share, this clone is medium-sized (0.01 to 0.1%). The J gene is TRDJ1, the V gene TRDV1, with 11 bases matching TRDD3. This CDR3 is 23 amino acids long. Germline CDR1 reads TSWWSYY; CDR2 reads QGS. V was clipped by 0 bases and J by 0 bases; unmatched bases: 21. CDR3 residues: CALGELPFTTYWGIAADTDKLIF. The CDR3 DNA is TGTGCTCTTGGGGAACTACCCTTCACAACGTACTGGGGGATAGCCGCTGACACCGATAAACTCATCTTT.

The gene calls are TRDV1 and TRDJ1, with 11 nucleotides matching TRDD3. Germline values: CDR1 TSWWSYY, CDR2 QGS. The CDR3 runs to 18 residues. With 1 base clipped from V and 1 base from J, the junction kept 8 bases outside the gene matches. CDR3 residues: CALGEPAWGIRGTDKLIF. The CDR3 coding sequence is TGTGCTCTTGGGGAACCCGCTTGGGGGATACGGGGCACCGATAAACTCATCTTT.

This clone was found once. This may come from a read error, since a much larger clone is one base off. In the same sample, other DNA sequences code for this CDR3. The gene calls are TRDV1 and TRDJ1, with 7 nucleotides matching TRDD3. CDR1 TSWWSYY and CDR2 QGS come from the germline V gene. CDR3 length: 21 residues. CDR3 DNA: TGTGCTCTTGGGGAAATTACCTACGGGCTCCTTACTGGGGATATCCCCGATAAACTCATTTTT. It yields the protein CALGEITYGLLTGDIPDKLIF.

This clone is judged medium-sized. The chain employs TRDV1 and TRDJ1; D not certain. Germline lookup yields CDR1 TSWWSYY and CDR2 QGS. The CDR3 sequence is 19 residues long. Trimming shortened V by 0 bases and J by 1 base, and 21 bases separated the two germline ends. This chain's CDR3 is CALGELVPQVRQPTDKLIF. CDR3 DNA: TGTGCTCTTGGGGAACTAGTTCCCCAAGTGCGCCAGCCCACCGATAAACTCATCTTT.

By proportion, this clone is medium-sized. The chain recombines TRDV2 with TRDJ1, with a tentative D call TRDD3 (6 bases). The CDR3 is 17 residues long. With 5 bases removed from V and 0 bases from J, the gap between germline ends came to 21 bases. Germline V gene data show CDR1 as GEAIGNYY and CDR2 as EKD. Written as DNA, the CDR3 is TGTGCCTGTGCCCGAGGATGGGGGTCAGCGTACACCGATAAACTCATCTTT. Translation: CACARGWGSAYTDKLIF.